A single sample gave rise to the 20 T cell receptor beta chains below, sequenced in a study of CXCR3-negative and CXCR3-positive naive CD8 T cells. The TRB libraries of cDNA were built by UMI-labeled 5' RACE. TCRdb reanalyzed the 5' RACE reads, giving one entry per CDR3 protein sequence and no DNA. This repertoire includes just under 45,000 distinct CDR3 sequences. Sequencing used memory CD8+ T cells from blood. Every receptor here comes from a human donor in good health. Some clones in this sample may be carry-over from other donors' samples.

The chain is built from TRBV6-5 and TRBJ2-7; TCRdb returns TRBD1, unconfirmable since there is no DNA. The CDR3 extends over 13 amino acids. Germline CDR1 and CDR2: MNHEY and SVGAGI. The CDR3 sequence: CASTPGESYEQYF.

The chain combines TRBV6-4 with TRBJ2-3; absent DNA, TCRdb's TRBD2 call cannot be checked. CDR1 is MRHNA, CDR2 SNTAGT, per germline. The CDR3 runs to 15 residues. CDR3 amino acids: CASSASSGGADTQYF.

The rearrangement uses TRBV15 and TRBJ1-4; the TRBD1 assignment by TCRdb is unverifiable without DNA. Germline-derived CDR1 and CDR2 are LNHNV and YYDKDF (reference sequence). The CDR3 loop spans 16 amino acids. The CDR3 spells CATSRDEGQGFEKLFF.

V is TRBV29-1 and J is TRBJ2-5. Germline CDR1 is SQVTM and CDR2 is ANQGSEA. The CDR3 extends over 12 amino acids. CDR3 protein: CSVVSYQETQYF.

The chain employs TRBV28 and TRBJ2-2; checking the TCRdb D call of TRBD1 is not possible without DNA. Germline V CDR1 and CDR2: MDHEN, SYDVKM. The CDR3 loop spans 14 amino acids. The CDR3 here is CASSLRGLTGELFF. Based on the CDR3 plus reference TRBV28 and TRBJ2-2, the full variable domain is DVKVTQSSRYLVKRTGEKVFLECVQDMDHENMFWYRQDPGLGLRLIYFSYDVKMKEKGDIPEGYSVSREKKERFSLILESASTNQTSMYLCASSLRGLTGELFFGEGSRLTVL.

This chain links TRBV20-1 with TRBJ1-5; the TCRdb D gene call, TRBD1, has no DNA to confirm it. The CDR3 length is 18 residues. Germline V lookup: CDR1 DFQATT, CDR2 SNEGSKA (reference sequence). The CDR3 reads CSATPWGQGFLGNQPQHF.

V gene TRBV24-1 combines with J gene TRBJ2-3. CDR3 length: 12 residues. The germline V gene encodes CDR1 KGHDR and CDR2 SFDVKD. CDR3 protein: CATSDLPDTQYF.

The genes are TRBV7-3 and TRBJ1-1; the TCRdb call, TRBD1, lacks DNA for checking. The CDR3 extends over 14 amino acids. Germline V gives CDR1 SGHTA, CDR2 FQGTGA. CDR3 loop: CASSYSDRGTEAFF.

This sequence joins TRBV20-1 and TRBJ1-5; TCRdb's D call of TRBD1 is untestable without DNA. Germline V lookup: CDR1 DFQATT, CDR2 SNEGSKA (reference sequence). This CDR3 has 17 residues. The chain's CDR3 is CSAKPLRDSPEMRPQHF.

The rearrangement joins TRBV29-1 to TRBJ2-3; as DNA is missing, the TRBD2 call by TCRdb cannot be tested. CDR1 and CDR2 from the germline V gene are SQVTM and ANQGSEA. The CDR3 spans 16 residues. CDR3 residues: CSVEERTSGPTDTQYF.

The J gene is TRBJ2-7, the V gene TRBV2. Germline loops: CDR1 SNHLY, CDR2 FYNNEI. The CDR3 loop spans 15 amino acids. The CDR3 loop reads CASSEETALSYEQYF.

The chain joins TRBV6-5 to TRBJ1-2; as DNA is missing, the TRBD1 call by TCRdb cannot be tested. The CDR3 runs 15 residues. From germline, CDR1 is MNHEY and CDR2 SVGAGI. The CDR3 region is CASSYSLEGVYGYTF.

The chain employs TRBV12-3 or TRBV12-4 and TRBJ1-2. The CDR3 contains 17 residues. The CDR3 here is CASSNLSIDPTNYGYTF.

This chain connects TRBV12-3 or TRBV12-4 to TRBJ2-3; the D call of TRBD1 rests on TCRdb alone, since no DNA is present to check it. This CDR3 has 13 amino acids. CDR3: CASTSGGSDTQYF.

CDR3 loop: CASSPRTNSYEQYF. The J gene is TRBJ2-7, the V gene TRBV28; TCRdb's D call, TRBD1, is unchecked because there is no DNA. The germline CDR1 and CDR2 sequences are MDHEN and SYDVKM. The CDR3 sequence is 14 residues long. The whole variable domain, remainder taken from reference TRBV28 and TRBJ2-7, is DVKVTQSSRYLVKRTGEKVFLECVQDMDHENMFWYRQDPGLGLRLIYFSYDVKMKEKGDIPEGYSVSREKKERFSLILESASTNQTSMYLCASSPRTNSYEQYFGPGTRLTVT.

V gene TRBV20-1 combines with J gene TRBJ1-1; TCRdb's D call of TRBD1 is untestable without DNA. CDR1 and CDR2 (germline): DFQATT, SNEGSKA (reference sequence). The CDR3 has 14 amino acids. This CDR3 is CSARLPDRVTEAFF.

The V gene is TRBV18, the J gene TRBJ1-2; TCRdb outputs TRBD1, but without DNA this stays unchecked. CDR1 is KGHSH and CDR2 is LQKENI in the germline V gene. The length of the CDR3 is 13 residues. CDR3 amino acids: CASSPDRGKGYTF.

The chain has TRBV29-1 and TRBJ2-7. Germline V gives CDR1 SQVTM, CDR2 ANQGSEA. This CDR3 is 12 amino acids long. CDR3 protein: CSVVPDSYEQYF.

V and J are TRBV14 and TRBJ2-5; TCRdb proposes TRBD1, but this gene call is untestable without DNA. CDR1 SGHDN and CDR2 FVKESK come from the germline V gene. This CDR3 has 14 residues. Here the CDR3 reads CASSQLTGSETQYF.

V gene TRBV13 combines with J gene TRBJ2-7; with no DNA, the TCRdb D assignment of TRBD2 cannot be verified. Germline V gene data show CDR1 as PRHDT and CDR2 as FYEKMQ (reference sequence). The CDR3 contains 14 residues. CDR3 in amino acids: CASSLTAGGYEQYF.